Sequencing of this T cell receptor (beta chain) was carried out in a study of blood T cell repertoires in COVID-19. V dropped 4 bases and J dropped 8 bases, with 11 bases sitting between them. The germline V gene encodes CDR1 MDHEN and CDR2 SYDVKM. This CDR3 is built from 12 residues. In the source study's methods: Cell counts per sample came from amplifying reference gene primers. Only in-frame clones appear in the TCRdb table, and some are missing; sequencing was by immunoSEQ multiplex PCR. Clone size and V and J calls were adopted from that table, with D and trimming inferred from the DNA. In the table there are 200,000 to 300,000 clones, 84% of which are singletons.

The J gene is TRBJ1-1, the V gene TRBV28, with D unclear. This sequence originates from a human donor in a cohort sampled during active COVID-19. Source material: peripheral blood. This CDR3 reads CASSSDTAEAFF. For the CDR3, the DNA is TGTGCCAGCAGTTCCGATACAGCAGAAGCTTTCTTT.